This entry concerns a single TCR beta chain. Its cognate antigen is unknown. PCR was performed using 60 Vbeta and 13 Jbeta primers. Assay used: immunoSEQ multiplex PCR; TCRdb lists only in-frame clones, some missing. This sample carries over 200,000 clones, around 80% of them seen once, and the ten largest clones take roughly 0.58%. The data were taken from a study of cytomegalovirus exposure and HLA in healthy donors. Looking at the study overall: As an earlier analysis found, 180 million or so T cells yielded fewer than 130 million unique TCR beta sequences. A preliminary data release comprised roughly 80 million unique TCRs obtained from HLA-typed donors.

Study-wide findings and caveats: Data from an earlier analysis indicated that most TCR beta V segments were productive either about 87% or about 30% of the time. Many donors shared some public TCRs, even though most TCR sequences were rare.

The clonotype was recovered from a woman aged 40 to 50 in good health and CMV-seronegative. The sequencing sample was made of PBMCs.

CDR3 in amino acids: CSVEAGPDGYTF. CDR3 DNA: TGCAGCGTTGAAGCAGGTCCTGATGGCTACACCTTC. The chain joins TRBV29-1 to TRBJ1-2; D gene uncertain. The CDR3 contains 12 residues. Germline V lookup: CDR1 SQVTM, CDR2 ANQGSEA. V lost 1 base to trimming and J lost 6 bases, with 9 bases between them.